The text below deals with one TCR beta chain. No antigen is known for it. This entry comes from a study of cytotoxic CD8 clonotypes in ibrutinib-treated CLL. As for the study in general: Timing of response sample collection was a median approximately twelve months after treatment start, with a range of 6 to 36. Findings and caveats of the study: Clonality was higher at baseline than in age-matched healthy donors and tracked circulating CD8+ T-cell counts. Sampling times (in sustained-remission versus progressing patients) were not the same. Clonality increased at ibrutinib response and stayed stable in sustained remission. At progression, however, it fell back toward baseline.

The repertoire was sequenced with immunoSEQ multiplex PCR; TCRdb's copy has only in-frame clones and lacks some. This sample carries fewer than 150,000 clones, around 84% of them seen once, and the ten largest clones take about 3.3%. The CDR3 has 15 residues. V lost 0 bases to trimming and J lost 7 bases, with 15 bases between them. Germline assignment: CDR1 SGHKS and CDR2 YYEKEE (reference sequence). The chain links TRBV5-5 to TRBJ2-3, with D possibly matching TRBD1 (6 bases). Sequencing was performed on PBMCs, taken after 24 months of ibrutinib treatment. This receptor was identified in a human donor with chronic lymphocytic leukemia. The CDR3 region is CASSLDGAGAYTQYF. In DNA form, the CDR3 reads TGTGCCAGCAGCTTGGACGGGGCAGGGGCTTATACGCAGTATTTT.